These 3 T cell receptor beta chains came from one sample sequenced in a study of blood T cell repertoires in COVID-19. The table came from immunoSEQ multiplex PCR; TCRdb's copy has only in-frame clones and leaves some out. Of about 120,000 clones in the sample, 82% were seen once. Sequencing used peripheral blood. Receptor source: a man in his sixties or seventies with active or convalescent COVID-19.

The chain is built from TRBV19 and TRBJ1-5; a weak D match, TRBD1 (6 bases). Deletions cut 6 bases from V and 2 bases from J, with 11 bases between. The CDR3 runs 14 residues. CDR1 and CDR2 from the germline V gene are LNHDA and SQIVND (reference sequence). Written as DNA, the CDR3 is TGTGCCAGTAGCGTCGGACAGCGCAATCAGCCCCAGCATTTT. Protein product: CASSVGQRNQPQHF.

The genes are TRBV5-1 and TRBJ2-7; 11 positions match TRBD1. Germline CDR1 and CDR2: SGHRS and YFSETQ. The CDR3 has 15 residues. The ends lost 4 bases at V and 0 bases at J; junction bases unmatched: 3. The CDR3 bases are TGCGCCAGCAGCCCTGGGACAGGGGGCTCCTACGAGCAGTACTTC. Amino acids: CASSPGTGGSYEQYF.

This clone was seen just once. This chain joins TRBV19 and TRBJ2-1, with 8 bases identical to TRBD2. There are 14 residues in the CDR3. CDR1 is LNHDA and CDR2 is SQIVND in the germline V gene (reference sequence). V shed 7 bases, J shed 4 bases, and the junction held 6 bases outside the gene matches. In DNA, the CDR3 is TGTGCCAGTATCCGGGAGGGCCCGTACAATGAGCAGTTCTTC. As protein: CASIREGPYNEQFF.